Presented here are 18 T cell receptor beta chains from one specimen sequenced in a study of spatial heterogeneity in lung cancer. TCRdb fed the 5' RACE reads into MiXCR, producing one record per CDR3 protein. The table records roughly 80,000 distinct CDR3 sequences, about 7.8% of them present only once. The sample's time point: sample taken at primary tumor resection. The specimen comprised PBMCs, sampled at surgery. The receptor set was obtained from a male donor with early-stage non-small cell lung cancer.

V usage is TRBV2 and J usage is TRBJ1-1; TRBD1 matches 10 bases. Per germline, CDR1 SNHLY and CDR2 FYNNEI. The CDR3 contains 14 residues. V shed 10 bases and J 5 bases; nucleotides not matched to a gene: 10. The CDR3 reads CANPGQGLATEAFF. In nucleotides, the CDR3 is TGTGCCAACCCGGGACAGGGGCTTGCTACTGAAGCTTTCTTT.

At least ten counts were recorded for this clonotype. The rearrangement joins TRBV18 to TRBJ2-7; 9 positions match TRBD2. After removal of 4 bases from V and 6 bases from J, the junction contained 13 bases not matched to a gene. Germline V lookup: CDR1 KGHSH, CDR2 LQKENI. The CDR3 sequence is 16 residues long. CDR3 amino acids: CASSRLDAGGFGEQYF. The DNA for the CDR3 is TGTGCCAGCTCACGCTTAGACGCGGGAGGGTTCGGCGAGCAGTACTTC.

In its sample, this clonotype was seen a few times. The rearrangement uses TRBV19 and TRBJ2-7, with 13 bases fitting TRBD2. This CDR3 contains 14 residues. Germline CDR1 and CDR2: LNHDA and SQIVND (reference sequence). V shed 5 bases, J shed 7 bases, and the junction held 5 bases outside the gene matches. CDR3 in amino acids: CASSHPGLAGEQYF. The DNA of the CDR3 is TGTGCCAGTAGTCATCCGGGACTAGCGGGGGAGCAGTACTTC.

There are many counts of this clonotype. This rearrangement joins TRBV5-1 to TRBJ2-1, with 7 nucleotides matching TRBD2. Germline CDR1 and CDR2: SGHRS and YFSETQ. This CDR3 region has 17 residues. Trimming cost V 1 base and J 0 bases; bases outside gene matches: 7. The CDR3 loop reads CASSLSIAGGSYNEQFF. CDR3 nucleotides: TGCGCCAGCAGCTTGTCTATAGCGGGTGGCTCCTACAATGAGCAGTTCTTC.

This clonotype was observed at least ten times. The V and J genes are TRBV5-1 and TRBJ2-7; D gene unclear. Per germline, CDR1 SGHRS and CDR2 YFSETQ. Trimming removed 0 bases from V and 3 bases from J, with 10 bases in between. The CDR3 runs to 14 residues. The CDR3 protein is CASSLGGYYYEQYF. The CDR3 nucleotides are TGCGCCAGCAGCTTGGGCGGCTACTACTACGAGCAGTACTTC.

The V gene is TRBV5-4, the J gene TRBJ2-1; TRBD1 matches 7 bases. From germline, CDR1 is SGHNT and CDR2 YYREEE (reference sequence). Germline trimming cut 5 bases from V and 2 bases from J; bases unmatched to any gene: 7. The CDR3 length is 15 residues. Here the CDR3 reads CASSPSQGAYNEQFF. CDR3 nucleotides: TGTGCCAGCAGTCCCTCGCAGGGGGCCTACAATGAGCAGTTCTTC.

This chain links TRBV10-1 with TRBJ1-1, with a possible D match to TRBD1 (6 bases). CDR3 length: 13 residues. Trimming removed 6 bases from V and 1 base from J, with 9 bases in between. The V gene's germline CDR1 is WNHNN and CDR2 SYGVQD (reference sequence). In DNA, the CDR3 is TGCGCCAGCAGACAGGGTAGGAACACTGAAGCTTTCTTT. It codes for CASRQGRNTEAFF.

The genes are TRBV5-1 and TRBJ1-1; tentative D call: TRBD1 (5 bases). Germline CDR1 reads SGHRS; CDR2 reads YFSETQ. V lost 2 bases and J 2 bases, leaving 13 bases between the germline ends. This CDR3 comprises 15 residues. The CDR3 spells CASSFITGPNTEAFF. In DNA, the CDR3 is TGCGCCAGCAGCTTTATCACAGGACCTAACACTGAAGCTTTCTTT. The full variable domain, rest sourced from reference TRBV5-1 and TRBJ1-1, is KAGVTQTPRYLIKTRGQQVTLSCSPISGHRSVSWYQQTPGQGLQFLFEYFSETQRNKGNFPGRFSGRQFSNSRSEMNVSTLELGDSALYLCASSFITGPNTEAFFGQGTRLTVV.

This clonotype was observed at least ten times. This sequence joins TRBV5-1 and TRBJ2-7, with D perhaps matching TRBD2 (6 bases). The CDR3 is made up of 14 amino acids. Trimming took 4 bases from V and 2 from J, leaving 13 bases between them. Looked up from germline, CDR1 is SGHRS and CDR2 is YFSETQ. The CDR3 region is CASSPGGSAYEQYF. The DNA of the CDR3 is TGCGCCAGCAGCCCTGGGGGGTCCGCCTACGAGCAGTACTTC.

This clonotype has a count of ten or more. The rearrangement joins TRBV20-1 to TRBJ1-5, with D perhaps matching TRBD1 (5 bases). The CDR3 is 14 residues long. Between the trimmed V and J ends, which lost 1 base and 5 bases, there was a span of 12 bases. Germline-derived CDR1 and CDR2 are DFQATT and SNEGSKA (reference sequence). The chain's CDR3 is CSARGRDSDQPQHF. The DNA for the CDR3 is TGCAGTGCTAGAGGGCGGGACTCTGATCAGCCCCAGCATTTT.

This clonotype came up many times. The rearrangement uses TRBV5-8 and TRBJ2-5; 13 bases line up with TRBD2. Germline V gene lookup returns CDR1 SGHTS and CDR2 YDEGEE. Trimming at V came to 2 bases and at J to 2 bases, leaving 3 bases not matched to a gene. The CDR3 is made up of 16 amino acids. This chain's CDR3 is CASSLGTSGNQETQYF. CDR3 nucleotides: TGTGCCAGCAGCTTAGGGACTAGCGGGAATCAAGAGACCCAGTACTTC.

This clonotype was seen ten or more times. The chain combines TRBV12-3 or TRBV12-4 with TRBJ1-1, with D maybe TRBD1 (5 bases). The CDR3 sequence is 12 residues long. The V and J ends lost 3 bases and 10 bases respectively, with 12 bases between them. The CDR3 nucleotides are TGTGCCAGCAGTTTGCAGGGTCGGGGAGCTTTCTTT. It is translated as CASSLQGRGAFF.

This clonotype has ten or more counts. The DNA of the CDR3 is TGCAGCGTTGGCCGTGGGGGGTCGAACACTGAAGCTTTCTTT. This translates into CSVGRGGSNTEAFF. The rearrangement joins TRBV29-1 to TRBJ1-1; perhaps TRBD1 as D (5 bases). The V end was cut by 4 bases, the J end by 1 base, with 13 bases between. Germline lookup yields CDR1 SQVTM and CDR2 ANQGSEA. This CDR3 has 14 residues.

The genes are TRBV7-2 and TRBJ1-1, with no clear D. V lost 3 bases and J lost 3, with 8 bases in between. CDR3 size: 13 residues. Germline assignment: CDR1 SGHTA and CDR2 FQGNSA. DNA for the CDR3: TGTGCCAGCAGCTTGTTAGGGCACACTGAAGCTTTCTTT. Translated: CASSLLGHTEAFF.

The table lists this clonotype with a few counts. The chain is built from TRBV20-1 and TRBJ2-2; D remains ambiguous. The CDR3 has 14 residues. Germline loops: CDR1 DFQATT, CDR2 SNEGSKA (reference sequence). V was shortened by 0 bases and J by 6 bases, with 11 bases between the two germline ends. The CDR3 region is CSARDPRGPGELFF. CDR3 DNA: TGCAGTGCTAGAGATCCCCGCGGTCCCGGGGAGCTGTTTTTT.

In its sample, this clonotype was seen a few times. The chain is built from TRBV7-2 and TRBJ1-1; unclear D gene. Trimming took off 5 bases at V and 2 bases at J, with 12 bases between the two ends. Germline CDR1 reads SGHTA; CDR2 reads FQGNSA. The CDR3 loop spans 14 amino acids. The CDR3 bases are TGTGCCAGCAGCCCGACGAATTCCAACACTGAAGCTTTCTTT. Translated: CASSPTNSNTEAFF.

The chain couples TRBV2 to TRBJ1-5, with a possible D match to TRBD1 (5 bases). Germline CDR1 SNHLY, CDR2 FYNNEI. V shed 4 bases and J shed 8 bases, with 9 bases lying between them. The CDR3 covers 12 residues. CDR3 sequence: CASSAGGEPQHF. The CDR3, as DNA: TGTGCCAGCAGTGCGGGGGGGGAGCCCCAGCATTTT.

This clonotype was detected many times. The chain is built from TRBV9 and TRBJ1-5, with D maybe TRBD1 (5 bases). CDR3 length: 12 residues. V was cut by 3 bases and J by 7 bases, with 8 bases left in between. Per germline, CDR1 SGDLS and CDR2 YYNGEE. The CDR3: CASSAGQQPQHF. The CDR3 bases are TGTGCCAGCAGCGCAGGGCAGCAGCCCCAGCATTTT.